The 20 T cell receptor beta chains reported below all come from one sample, sequenced in a study of OX40 agonist ivuxolimab in advanced cancers. The table came from immunoSEQ multiplex PCR; TCRdb's copy has only in-frame clones and leaves some out. The data contain 95,000 to 150,000 clones, 85% to 95% of them singletons. The specimen comprised CD4+ or CD8+ T cells sorted from blood, sampled in a trial of the OX40 agonist ivuxolimab. Receptor source: an adult with an advanced solid tumor such as melanoma, head and neck, liver or kidney cancer.

This rearrangement joins TRBV18 to TRBJ1-1; D might be TRBD1 (5 bases). Per germline, CDR1 KGHSH and CDR2 LQKENI. This CDR3 has 13 residues. With 2 bases removed from V and 3 bases from J, the gap between germline ends came to 7 bases. The CDR3 DNA is TGTGCCAGCTCACCAAAAGGGGACACTGAAGCTTTCTTT. Encoded protein: CASSPKGDTEAFF.

This chain connects TRBV4-2 to TRBJ2-2, with 10 bases matching TRBD2. The CDR3 is 17 residues long. CDR1 and CDR2 (germline): LGHNA, YNFKEQ. V dropped 0 bases and J dropped 8; count of bases not matched to a gene: 9. The DNA of the CDR3 is TGTGCCAGCAGCCAAGATCGAGCGGGAGGGCTTTCGGGGGAGCTGTTTTTT. This codes for CASSQDRAGGLSGELFF.

The chain uses TRBV5-4 and TRBJ2-3; TRBD2 agrees at 7 bases. This CDR3 has 15 amino acids. CDR1 is SGHNT, CDR2 YYREEE, per germline (reference sequence). With V trimmed by 6 bases and J by 2 bases, 9 bases remained unmatched. As DNA, the CDR3 is TGTGCCAGCATCCGAAGCGGGATTGACACAGATACGCAGTATTTT. Its protein product is CASIRSGIDTDTQYF.

The rearrangement links TRBV7-2 to TRBJ2-5; TRBD1 aligns across 7 bases. The CDR3 has 14 amino acids. Germline CDR1 is SGHTA and CDR2 is FQGNSA. J gave up 5 bases and V 5 bases, and 8 bases lay outside the gene matches. CDR3 DNA sequence: TGTGCCAGCAGCCCTAGTACAGGGGATGAGACCCAGTACTTC. Its translation: CASSPSTGDETQYF.

J is TRBJ1-5 and V is TRBV19; D unresolved. V was shortened by 4 bases and J by 0 bases, with 7 bases between the two germline ends. The CDR3 loop spans 14 amino acids. In germline, CDR1 is LNHDA, CDR2 SQIVND (reference sequence). The CDR3 DNA sequence: TGTGCCAGTAGTACCTCAGATAGCAATCAGCCCCAGCATTTT. This gives the protein CASSTSDSNQPQHF.

The chain links TRBV28 to TRBJ1-3; 9 positions agree with TRBD1. The CDR3 length is 19 residues. Germline CDR1 is MDHEN and CDR2 is SYDVKM. The V segment lost 2 bases and the J segment 2 bases; nucleotides outside the gene matches: 13. The CDR3 protein is CASSLRDRELSKAGNTIYF. The CDR3 DNA follows: TGTGCCAGCAGTTTACGGGACAGGGAGCTATCGAAAGCTGGAAACACCATATATTTT.

The CDR3 bases are TGTGCCAGCAGCCCTCTGGCGTCTAGCGGGATCTACGAGCAGTACTTC. Its translation is CASSPLASSGIYEQYF. The chain employs TRBV6-4 and TRBJ2-7; 9 bases are a match to TRBD2. The trim removed 6 bases at V and 3 bases at J, leaving 12 bases unmatched. Germline assignment: CDR1 MRHNA and CDR2 SNTAGT. The CDR3 contains 16 residues.

This chain joins TRBV5-6 and TRBJ2-1, with D possibly matching TRBD2 (5 bases). Looked up from germline, CDR1 is SGHDT and CDR2 is YYEEEE. The CDR3 length is 14 residues. The V end lost 0 bases, the J end lost 9 bases, and 13 bases lay between the germline ends. The CDR3 spells CASSLAGSRGEQFF. Here the CDR3 DNA reads TGTGCCAGCAGCTTGGCGGGGTCTCGGGGTGAGCAGTTCTTC.

This chain joins TRBV19 and TRBJ1-4; TRBD1 matches at 8 bases. CDR3 length: 14 amino acids. The junction had 8 bases not matched to a gene; V was cut back by 7 bases and J by 7 bases. Germline V lookup: CDR1 LNHDA, CDR2 SQIVND (reference sequence). The CDR3 is CASNAGGAGEKLFF. The DNA of the CDR3 is TGTGCCAGTAACGCAGGGGGCGCGGGTGAAAAACTGTTTTTT.

The V gene is TRBV18, the J gene TRBJ1-1; D ambiguous. This CDR3 has 16 residues. The germline V gene encodes CDR1 KGHSH and CDR2 LQKENI. V lost 3 bases to trimming and J lost 0 bases, with 14 bases between them. The CDR3, as DNA: TGTGCCAGCTCACCTAGTATACAGATCATGAACACTGAAGCTTTCTTT. This sequence encodes CASSPSIQIMNTEAFF.

This clone was seen once. The V and J genes are TRBV19 and TRBJ2-7; 9 bases fit TRBD1. This CDR3 has 15 amino acids. Trimming removed 6 bases from V and 1 base from J; junction bases left unmatched: 7. Germline lookup yields CDR1 LNHDA and CDR2 SQIVND (reference sequence). CDR3 region: CASRLAGTGSYEQYF. The CDR3 nucleotides are TGTGCCAGTAGACTAGCCGGGACAGGGTCCTACGAGCAGTACTTC.

The chain is built from TRBV2 and TRBJ2-2; 7 bases agree with TRBD1. The CDR3 is 14 residues long. Germline V lookup: CDR1 SNHLY, CDR2 FYNNEI. J lost 1 base, V lost 9 bases, and 5 bases had no gene match. The CDR3 spells CARGTAKNTGELFF. The CDR3 bases are TGTGCCAGGGGGACAGCGAAGAACACCGGGGAGCTGTTTTTT.

The chain has TRBV4-2 and TRBJ2-1, with D uncertain. The CDR3 covers 14 residues. Germline V gene data show CDR1 as LGHNA and CDR2 as YNFKEQ. Trimming removed 0 bases at V and 10 bases at J, with 13 bases between. The CDR3 is CASSQEIVVSEQFF. In DNA form, the CDR3 reads TGTGCCAGCAGCCAAGAAATCGTGGTGAGCGAGCAGTTCTTC.

The chain joins TRBV6-5 to TRBJ1-1; TRBD1 is a possible D gene (5 bases). The ends were cut back, 5 bases at V and 0 bases at J, with 10 bases in the middle. This CDR3 is 14 amino acids long. The germline CDR1 and CDR2 sequences are MNHEY and SVGAGI. CDR3 coding DNA: TGTGCCAGCAGTGTCCAGGGTCTGAACACTGAAGCTTTCTTT. It is translated as CASSVQGLNTEAFF.

The chain links TRBV11-2 to TRBJ2-7; D is perhaps TRBD2 (5 bases). In germline, CDR1 is SGHAT, CDR2 FQNNGV. The CDR3 extends over 14 amino acids. Between the trimmed V and J ends, which lost 5 bases and 3 bases, there was a span of 14 bases. In DNA form, the CDR3 reads TGTGCCAGCAGCCCCCGACTAAGCAGCTACGAGCAGTACTTC. Its protein is CASSPRLSSYEQYF.

The chain links TRBV6-1 to TRBJ2-5, with 7 bases identical to TRBD1. Germline CDR1 reads MNHNS; CDR2 reads SASEGT. This CDR3 is 15 amino acids long. The V and J ends lost 7 bases and 9 bases, in that order; junction bases with no gene match: 17. The CDR3 loop reads CASTRQQGNREAQYF. CDR3 coding DNA: TGTGCCAGCACTAGACAACAGGGGAATCGTGAGGCCCAGTACTTC.

The chain joins TRBV7-9 to TRBJ1-2; TRBD1 matches 10 bases. This CDR3 comprises 13 residues. J lost 7 bases, V lost 5 bases, and 4 bases had no gene match. The germline CDR1 and CDR2 sequences are SEHNR and FQNEAQ (reference sequence). The CDR3: CASSRGTGAGYTF. As DNA, the CDR3 is TGTGCCAGCAGCAGAGGGACAGGGGCTGGCTACACCTTC.

V gene TRBV19 combines with J gene TRBJ1-6, with a possible D match to TRBD1 (5 bases). The CDR3 is 14 residues long. Germline loops: CDR1 LNHDA, CDR2 SQIVND (reference sequence). The ends were cut back, 5 bases at V and 5 bases at J, with 10 bases in the middle. CDR3 DNA: TGTGCCAGTAGTTCGAGAGGGGATAATTCACCCCTCCACTTT. It specifies CASSSRGDNSPLHF.

In its sample, this clone was seen once. V usage is TRBV4-1 and J usage is TRBJ2-7, with a possible D match to TRBD1 (5 bases). This CDR3 comprises 15 residues. CDR1 and CDR2 from the germline V gene are MGHRA and YSYEKL. V lost 4 bases, J lost 2 bases, and 15 bases lay in between. CDR3 nucleotides: TGCGCCAGCAGCCCACAGGCCCTAGGTGCCTACGAGCAGTACTTC. Amino acid sequence: CASSPQALGAYEQYF.

The chain combines TRBV29-1 with TRBJ2-2, with 7 bases aligning to TRBD1. This CDR3 region has 14 residues. Trimming at V came to 6 bases and at J to 4 bases, leaving 8 bases not matched to a gene. Germline lookup yields CDR1 SQVTM and CDR2 ANQGSEA. Here the CDR3 reads CSVADRVRTGELFF. The CDR3, as DNA: TGCAGCGTCGCAGACAGGGTCCGCACCGGGGAGCTGTTTTTT.